The 3 T cell receptor beta chains given below trace back to one sample, sequenced in a study of blood T cell repertoires in COVID-19. Assay: immunoSEQ multiplex PCR; the TCRdb copy retains only in-frame clones and omits some. In the table there are fewer than 350,000 clones, about 86% of which are singletons. Material for sequencing was peripheral blood. The source is a woman between 25 and 40 years old who had recovered from COVID-19.

This rearrangement joins TRBV13 to TRBJ1-2; TRBD1 is a possible D gene (6 bases). Trimming removed 5 bases from V and 7 bases from J, with 11 bases in between. CDR3 length: 12 residues. Per the germline V gene, CDR1 is PRHDT and CDR2 is FYEKMQ (reference sequence). CDR3 in amino acids: CASSIGQPGYTF. CDR3 coding DNA: TGTGCCAGCAGCATCGGACAGCCTGGCTACACCTTC.

V is TRBV5-4 and J is TRBJ2-7; 8 bases match TRBD2. V lost 6 bases to trimming and J lost 5 bases; unmatched junction nucleotides: 7. The CDR3 covers 13 residues. CDR1 is SGHNT, CDR2 YYREEE, per germline (reference sequence). CDR3 bases: TGTGCCAGCATGCCCGGGAGGGGGGACGAGCAGTACTTC. It translates to CASMPGRGDEQYF.

This clone has more than one count but fewer than ten. The CDR3 protein is CASSHRGQGSYEQYF. The DNA of the CDR3 is TGTGCCAGCTCCCACCGGGGACAGGGATCCTACGAGCAGTACTTC. J is TRBJ2-7 and V is TRBV5-4; the match to TRBD1 covers 9 bases. This CDR3 is 15 amino acids long. The V gene end was trimmed by 7 bases and the J gene end by 1 base; junction bases not matched to a gene: 9. Germline CDR1 reads SGHNT; CDR2 reads YYREEE (reference sequence).